These T cell receptor beta chains were read from a single sample in a study of blood T cell repertoires in COVID-19. Here immunoSEQ multiplex PCR was the method, and the copy in TCRdb shows in-frame clones only, minus some. The sample carries about 140,000 clones, 76% recorded once. The sample comprised peripheral blood. The receptors shown here come from a woman of 80 years or more with active or convalescent COVID-19. CDR3s include the opening cysteine and the closing phenylalanine or tryptophan.

v_call: TRBV19
cdr3_length: 14
j_call: TRBJ2-5
cdr3_aa: CASRPGGAGETQYF

v_call: TRBV9
cdr3_length: 15
j_call: TRBJ2-3
cdr3_aa: CASSAEGGGTDTQYF

v_call: TRBV9
cdr3_length: 18
j_call: TRBJ2-1
cdr3_aa: CASSVAPRGQVVYNEQFF

v_call: TRBV2
cdr3_length: 13
j_call: TRBJ1-2
cdr3_aa: CASTGTGVSGYTF

v_call: TRBV5-1
cdr3_length: 14
j_call: TRBJ1-1
cdr3_aa: CASSWDSRNTEAFF

v_call: TRBV20-1
cdr3_length: 11
j_call: TRBJ2-7
cdr3_aa: CSAKSSYEQYF

v_call: TRBV6-5
cdr3_length: 14
j_call: TRBJ1-1
cdr3_aa: CASRTSPGRPEAFF

v_call: TRBV18
cdr3_length: 13
j_call: TRBJ2-2
cdr3_aa: CASSRRNTGELFF

v_call: TRBV13
cdr3_length: 14
j_call: TRBJ2-2
cdr3_aa: CASSLFGGTGELFF

v_call: TRBV2
cdr3_length: 13
j_call: TRBJ1-2
cdr3_aa: CASRDTGDYGYTF

v_call: TRBV15
cdr3_length: 15
j_call: TRBJ1-1
cdr3_aa: CATSRDKGAGTEAFF

v_call: TRBV19
cdr3_length: 15
j_call: TRBJ2-3
cdr3_aa: CASSSDATGMDTQYF

v_call: TRBV2
cdr3_length: 12
j_call: TRBJ2-1
cdr3_aa: CASSYRENEQFF

v_call: TRBV14
cdr3_length: 15
j_call: TRBJ1-2
cdr3_aa: CASSPDRVVDYGYTF

v_call: TRBV29-1
cdr3_length: 13
j_call: TRBJ1-3
cdr3_aa: CSVDLGARDTIYF

v_call: TRBV29-1
cdr3_length: 13
j_call: TRBJ1-3
cdr3_aa: CSVEGTGENTIYF

v_call: TRBV18
cdr3_length: 14
j_call: TRBJ1-1
cdr3_aa: CASSPHKLNTEAFF

v_call: TRBV2
cdr3_length: 13
j_call: TRBJ1-5
cdr3_aa: CASRRGTASPQHF

v_call: TRBV20-1
cdr3_length: 14
j_call: TRBJ1-5
cdr3_aa: CSASDPQGNQPQHF

v_call: TRBV5-1
cdr3_length: 16
j_call: TRBJ2-1
cdr3_aa: CASSLEPQGSYNEQFF